These T cell receptor beta chains were read from a single sample in a study of blood T cell repertoires in COVID-19. Produced via immunoSEQ multiplex PCR; TCRdb's table is partial and in-frame only. The data contain roughly 84,000 clones, approximately 78% of them singletons. Sequencing input: peripheral blood. These receptors were obtained from a man aged 55 to 70 with COVID-19, enrolled during active disease. Each CDR3 is given with its conserved first and last residue. Each record gives: D gene, V gene, CDR3 protein. The D gene is left open where the match is weak.

TRBD2	TRBV19	CASSFRVMTSGETQYF
TRBD1	TRBV11-2	CASSLRWGQVNTEAFF
TRBD1	TRBV13	CASSPRTGGADTQYF
TRBD1	TRBV10-3	CAISDGTGGETQYF
NA	TRBV19	CATRTDLSGNTIYF
NA	TRBV28	CASRGRANIGAGELFF
NA	TRBV27	CASSLSRVTGELFF
TRBD1	TRBV29-1	CSVDGQGSSYNEQFF
TRBD2	TRBV9	CAGSGGTDNEQFF
NA	TRBV7-9	CASSLGDGRNTEAFF
TRBD2	TRBV5-4	CASSPKRGSDTQYF
TRBD2	TRBV5-1	CASSLGGLATYNEQFF
TRBD2	TRBV5-1	CASSLGGGSTGEQFF
NA	TRBV11-3	CASSSHDGGEKLFF